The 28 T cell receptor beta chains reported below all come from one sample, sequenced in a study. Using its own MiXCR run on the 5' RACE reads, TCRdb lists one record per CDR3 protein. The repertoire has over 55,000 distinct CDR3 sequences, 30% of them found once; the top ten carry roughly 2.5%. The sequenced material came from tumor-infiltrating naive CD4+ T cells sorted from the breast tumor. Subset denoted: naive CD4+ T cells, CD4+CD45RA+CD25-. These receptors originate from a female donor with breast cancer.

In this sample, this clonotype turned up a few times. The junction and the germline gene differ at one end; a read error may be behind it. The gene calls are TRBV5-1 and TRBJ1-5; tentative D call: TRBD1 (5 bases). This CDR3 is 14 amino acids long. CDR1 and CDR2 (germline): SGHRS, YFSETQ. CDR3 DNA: TGCACCAGCAGCTTGGCCGGGACGAATCAGCCCCAGCATTTT. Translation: CTSSLAGTNQPQHF.

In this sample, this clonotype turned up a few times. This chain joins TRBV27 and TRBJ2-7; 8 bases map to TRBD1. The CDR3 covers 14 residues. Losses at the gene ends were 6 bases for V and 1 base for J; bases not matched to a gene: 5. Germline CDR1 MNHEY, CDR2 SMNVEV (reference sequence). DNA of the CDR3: TGTGCCAGCAGCCGGACAGGGACGTCCTACGAGCAGTACTTC. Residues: CASSRTGTSYEQYF.

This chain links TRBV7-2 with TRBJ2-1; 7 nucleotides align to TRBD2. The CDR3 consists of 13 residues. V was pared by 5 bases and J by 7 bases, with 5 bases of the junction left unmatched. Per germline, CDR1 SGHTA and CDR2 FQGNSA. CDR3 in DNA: TGTGCCAGCAGCCCAGCGGGACTAAATGAGCAGTTCTTC. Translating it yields CASSPAGLNEQFF.

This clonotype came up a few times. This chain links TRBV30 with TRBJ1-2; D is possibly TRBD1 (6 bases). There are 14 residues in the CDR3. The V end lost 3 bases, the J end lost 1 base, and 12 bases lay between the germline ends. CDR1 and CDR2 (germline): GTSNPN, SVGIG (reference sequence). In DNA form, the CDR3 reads TGTGCCTGGAGCCCTGGGGGCAGTAACTATGGCTACACCTTC. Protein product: CAWSPGGSNYGYTF.

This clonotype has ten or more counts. The CDR3 nucleotides are TGCGCCAGCAGCCAAGATCGGTTCGGTGGGGGCAAAGGCAATGAGCAGTTCTTC. It specifies CASSQDRFGGGKGNEQFF. The gene calls are TRBV4-1 and TRBJ2-1; D is possibly TRBD1 (6 bases). The CDR3 covers 18 residues. CDR1 is MGHRA and CDR2 is YSYEKL in the germline V gene. V was cut by 0 bases and J by 6 bases, with 21 bases left in between.

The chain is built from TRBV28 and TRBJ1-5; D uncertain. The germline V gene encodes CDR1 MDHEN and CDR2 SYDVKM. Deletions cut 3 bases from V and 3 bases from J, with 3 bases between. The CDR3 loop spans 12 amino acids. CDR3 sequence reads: CASSLPNQPQHF. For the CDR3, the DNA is TGTGCCAGCAGTTTGCCCAATCAGCCCCAGCATTTT.

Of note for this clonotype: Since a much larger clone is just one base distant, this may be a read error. The CDR3 coding sequence is TGCAGTACTAGGGACCCGGGACAGCCACACAATGAGCAGTTCTTC. It yields the protein CSTRDPGQPHNEQFF. This chain joins TRBV20-1 and TRBJ2-1; the match to TRBD1 covers 7 bases. Germline CDR1 reads DFQATT; CDR2 reads SNEGSKA (reference sequence). This CDR3 is built from 15 residues.

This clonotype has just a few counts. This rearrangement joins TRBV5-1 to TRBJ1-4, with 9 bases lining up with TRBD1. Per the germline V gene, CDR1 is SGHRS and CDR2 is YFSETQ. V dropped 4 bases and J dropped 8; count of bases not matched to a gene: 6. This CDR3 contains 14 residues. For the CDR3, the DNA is TGCGCCAGCAGCGTCCGGACAGGGGAAGAAAAACTGTTTTTT. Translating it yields CASSVRTGEEKLFF.

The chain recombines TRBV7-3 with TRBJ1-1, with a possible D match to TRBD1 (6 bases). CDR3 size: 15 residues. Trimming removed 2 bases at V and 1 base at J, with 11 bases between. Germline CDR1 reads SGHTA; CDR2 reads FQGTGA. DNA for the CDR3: TGTGCCAGCAGCTTATGGGCGGGGGCGAACACTGAAGCTTTCTTT. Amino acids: CASSLWAGANTEAFF.

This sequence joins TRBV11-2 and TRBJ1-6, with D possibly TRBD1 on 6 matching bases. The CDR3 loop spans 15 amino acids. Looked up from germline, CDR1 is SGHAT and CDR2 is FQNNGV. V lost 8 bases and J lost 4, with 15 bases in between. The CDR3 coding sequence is TGTGCCAGCCGCCTGCCAACAGGGTATAATTCACCCCTCCACTTT. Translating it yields CASRLPTGYNSPLHF.

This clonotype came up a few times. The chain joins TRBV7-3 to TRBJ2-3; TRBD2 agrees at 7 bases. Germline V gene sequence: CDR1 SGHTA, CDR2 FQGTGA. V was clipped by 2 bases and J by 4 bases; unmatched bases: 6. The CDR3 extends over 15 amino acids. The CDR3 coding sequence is TGTGCCAGCAGCTTATACCAGCGGGGTGCAGATACGCAGTATTTT. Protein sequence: CASSLYQRGADTQYF.

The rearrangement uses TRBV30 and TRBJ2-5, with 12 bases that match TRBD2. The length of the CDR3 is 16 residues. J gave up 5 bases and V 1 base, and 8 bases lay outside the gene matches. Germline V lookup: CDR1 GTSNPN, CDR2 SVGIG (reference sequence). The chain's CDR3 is CAWSGLAGATSETQYF. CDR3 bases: TGTGCCTGGAGTGGACTAGCGGGAGCGACCTCCGAGACCCAGTACTTC.

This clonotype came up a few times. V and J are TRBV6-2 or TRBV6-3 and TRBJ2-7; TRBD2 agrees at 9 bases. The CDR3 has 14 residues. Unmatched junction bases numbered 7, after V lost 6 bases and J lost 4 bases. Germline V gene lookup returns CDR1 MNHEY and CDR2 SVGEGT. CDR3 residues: CASSNLAGIYEQYF. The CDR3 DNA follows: TGTGCCAGCAGCAATCTAGCGGGGATTTACGAGCAGTACTTC.

Written as DNA, the CDR3 is TGTGCCAGCAGTTGGGAGGGGTCCTACGAGCAGTACTTC. Its translation is CASSWEGSYEQYF. The chain couples TRBV12-3 or TRBV12-4 to TRBJ2-7; 7 nucleotides align to TRBD2. CDR3 length: 13 residues. V gave up 4 bases and J gave up 1 base; unmatched junction bases: 1.

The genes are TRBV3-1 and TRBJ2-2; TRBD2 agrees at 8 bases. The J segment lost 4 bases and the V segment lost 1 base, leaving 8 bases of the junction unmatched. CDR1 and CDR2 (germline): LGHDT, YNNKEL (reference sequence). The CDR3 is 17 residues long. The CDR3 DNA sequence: TGTGCCAGCAGCCAAGCAAGGTCAGCGGGGGCCACCGGGGAGCTGTTTTTT. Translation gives CASSQARSAGATGELFF.

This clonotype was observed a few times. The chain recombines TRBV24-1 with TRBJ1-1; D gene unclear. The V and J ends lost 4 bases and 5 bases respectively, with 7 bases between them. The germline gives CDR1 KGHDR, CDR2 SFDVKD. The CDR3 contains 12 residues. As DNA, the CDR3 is TGTGCCACCAGTGACCCGGGGACTGAAGCTTTCTTT. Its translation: CATSDPGTEAFF.

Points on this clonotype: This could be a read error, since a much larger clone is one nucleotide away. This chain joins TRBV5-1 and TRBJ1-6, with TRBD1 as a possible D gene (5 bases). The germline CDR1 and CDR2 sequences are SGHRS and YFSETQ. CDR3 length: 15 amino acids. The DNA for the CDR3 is TGCGCCAGCAGCTTGGAAGGCAGGGACGGATCACCCCACCACTTT. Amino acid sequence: CASSLEGRDGSPHHF.

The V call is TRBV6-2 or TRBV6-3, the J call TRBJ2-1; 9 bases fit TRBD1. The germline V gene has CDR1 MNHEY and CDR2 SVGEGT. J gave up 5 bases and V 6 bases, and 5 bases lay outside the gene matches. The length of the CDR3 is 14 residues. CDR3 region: CASRDRGTHNEQFF. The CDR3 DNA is TGTGCCAGCAGAGACAGGGGGACGCACAATGAGCAGTTCTTC.

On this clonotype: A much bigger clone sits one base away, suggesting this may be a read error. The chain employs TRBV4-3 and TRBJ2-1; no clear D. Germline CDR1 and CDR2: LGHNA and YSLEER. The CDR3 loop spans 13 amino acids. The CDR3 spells CASSQDPRSERFF. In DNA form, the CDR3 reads TGCGCCAGCAGCCAGGACCCCAGGAGTGAGCGGTTCTTC.

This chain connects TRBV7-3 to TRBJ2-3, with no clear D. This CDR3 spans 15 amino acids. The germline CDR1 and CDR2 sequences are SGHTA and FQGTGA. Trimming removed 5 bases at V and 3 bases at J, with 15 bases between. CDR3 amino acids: CASSPLGVTTDTQYF. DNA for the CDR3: TGTGCCAGCAGCCCCCTGGGTGTGACTACAGATACGCAGTATTTT.

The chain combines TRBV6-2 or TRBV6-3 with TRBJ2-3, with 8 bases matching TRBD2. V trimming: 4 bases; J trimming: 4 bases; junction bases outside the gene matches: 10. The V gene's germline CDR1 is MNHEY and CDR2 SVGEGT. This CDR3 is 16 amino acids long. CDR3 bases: TGTGCCAGCAGTTCAACCGGGAGGGCCAGGGCAGATACGCAGTATTTT. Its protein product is CASSSTGRARADTQYF.

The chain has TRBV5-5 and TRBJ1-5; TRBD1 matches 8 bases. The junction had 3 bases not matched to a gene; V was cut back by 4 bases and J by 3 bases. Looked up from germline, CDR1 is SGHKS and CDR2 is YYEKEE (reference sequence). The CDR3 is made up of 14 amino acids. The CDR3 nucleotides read TGTGCCAGCAGCGAGACAGGGGACAATCAGCCCCAGCATTTT. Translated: CASSETGDNQPQHF.

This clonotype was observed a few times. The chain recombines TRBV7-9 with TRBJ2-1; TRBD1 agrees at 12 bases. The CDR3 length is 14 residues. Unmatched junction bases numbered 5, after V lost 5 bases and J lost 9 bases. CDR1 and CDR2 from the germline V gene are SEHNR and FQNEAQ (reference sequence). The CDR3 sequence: CASSLGQGAGEQFF. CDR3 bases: TGTGCCAGCAGCCTGGGACAGGGGGCCGGTGAGCAGTTCTTC. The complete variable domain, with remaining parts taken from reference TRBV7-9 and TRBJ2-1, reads DTGVSQNPRHKITKRGQNVTFRCDPISEHNRLYWYRQTLGQGPEFLTYFQNEAQLEKSRLLSDRFSAERPKGSFSTLEIQRTEQGDSAMYLCASSLGQGAGEQFFGPGTRLTVL.

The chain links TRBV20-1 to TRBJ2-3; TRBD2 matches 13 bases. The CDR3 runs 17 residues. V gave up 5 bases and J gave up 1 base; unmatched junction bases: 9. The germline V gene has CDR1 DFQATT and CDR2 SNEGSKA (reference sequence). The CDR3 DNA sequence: TGCAGTGCTCCCGGGACTAGCGGGAACGATGGCACAGATACGCAGTATTTT. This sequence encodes CSAPGTSGNDGTDTQYF.

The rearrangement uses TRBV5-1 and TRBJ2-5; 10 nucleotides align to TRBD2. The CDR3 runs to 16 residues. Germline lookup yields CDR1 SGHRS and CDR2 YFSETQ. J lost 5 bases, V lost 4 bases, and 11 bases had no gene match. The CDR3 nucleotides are TGCGCCAGCAGCACGTCCGGGACTAGCGTGTCGGAGACCCAGTACTTC. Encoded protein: CASSTSGTSVSETQYF.

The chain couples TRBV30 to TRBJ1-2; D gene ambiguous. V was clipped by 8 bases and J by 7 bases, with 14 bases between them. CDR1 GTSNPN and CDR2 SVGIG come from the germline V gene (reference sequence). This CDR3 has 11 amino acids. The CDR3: CARDESAGYTF. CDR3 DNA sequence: TGTGCCCGGGATGAGAGCGCTGGCTACACCTTC.

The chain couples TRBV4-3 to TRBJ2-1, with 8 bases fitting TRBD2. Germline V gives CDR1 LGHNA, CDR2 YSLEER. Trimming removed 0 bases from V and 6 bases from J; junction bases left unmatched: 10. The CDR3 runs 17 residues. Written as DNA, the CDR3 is TGCGCCAGCAGCCAAGATGCAGCGGGAGAATATGGCAATGAGCAGTTCTTC. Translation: CASSQDAAGEYGNEQFF.

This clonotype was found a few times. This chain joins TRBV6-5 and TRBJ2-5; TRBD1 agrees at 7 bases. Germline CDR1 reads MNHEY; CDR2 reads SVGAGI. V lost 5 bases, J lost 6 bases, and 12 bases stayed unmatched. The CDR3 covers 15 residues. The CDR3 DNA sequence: TGTGCCAGCAGTCCTATTGAGGGGGCGATGAAGACCCAGTACTTC. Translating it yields CASSPIEGAMKTQYF.